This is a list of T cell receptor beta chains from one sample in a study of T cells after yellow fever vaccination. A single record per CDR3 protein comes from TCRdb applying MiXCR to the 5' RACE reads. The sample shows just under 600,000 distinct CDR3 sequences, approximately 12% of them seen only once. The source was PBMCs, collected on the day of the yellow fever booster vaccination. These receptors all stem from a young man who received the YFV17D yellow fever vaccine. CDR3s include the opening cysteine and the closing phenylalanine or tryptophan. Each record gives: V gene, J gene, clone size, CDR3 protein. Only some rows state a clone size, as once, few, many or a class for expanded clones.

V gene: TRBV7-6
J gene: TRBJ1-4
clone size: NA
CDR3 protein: CASSLALNEKLFF

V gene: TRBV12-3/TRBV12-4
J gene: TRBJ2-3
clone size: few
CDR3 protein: CASSPSAVYPTDTQYF

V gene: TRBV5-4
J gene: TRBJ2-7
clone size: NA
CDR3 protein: CASSTDEGPEQYF

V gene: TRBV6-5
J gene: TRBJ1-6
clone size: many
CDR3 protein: CASSYLLQGEPPLHF

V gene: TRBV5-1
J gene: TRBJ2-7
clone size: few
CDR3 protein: CASSLGPGTAEYEQYF

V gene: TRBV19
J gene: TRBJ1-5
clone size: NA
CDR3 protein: CASSIVNQPQHF

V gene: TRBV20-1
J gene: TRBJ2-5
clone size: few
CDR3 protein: CSARDQAGTETQYF

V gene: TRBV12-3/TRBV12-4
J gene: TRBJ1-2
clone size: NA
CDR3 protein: CASRFYTADAGYTF

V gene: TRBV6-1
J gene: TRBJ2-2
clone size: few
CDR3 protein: CASRTGTENTGELFF

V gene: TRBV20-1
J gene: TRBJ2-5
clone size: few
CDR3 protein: CSARDPRGTSGLYQETQYF

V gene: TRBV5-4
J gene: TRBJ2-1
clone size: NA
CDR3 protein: CASSSGFTSGRTSMRF

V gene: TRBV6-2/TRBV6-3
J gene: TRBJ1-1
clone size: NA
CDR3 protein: CASSSIGGEAFF

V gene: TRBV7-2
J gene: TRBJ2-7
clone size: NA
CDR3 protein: CASSLRGPFYEQYF

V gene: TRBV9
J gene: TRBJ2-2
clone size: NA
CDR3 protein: CASTFGGTSVTGELFF

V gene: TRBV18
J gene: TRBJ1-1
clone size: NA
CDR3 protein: CASSPTDRVGAFF

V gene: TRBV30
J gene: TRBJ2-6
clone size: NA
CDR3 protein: CAWSPRSSGANVLTF

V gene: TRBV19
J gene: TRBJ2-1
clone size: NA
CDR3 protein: CASRKGTSGSYEQFF

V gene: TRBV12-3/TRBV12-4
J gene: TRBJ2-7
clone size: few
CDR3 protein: CASSPGGTGYEQYF

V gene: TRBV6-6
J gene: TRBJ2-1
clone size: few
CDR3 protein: CASFPGQTTYNEQFF

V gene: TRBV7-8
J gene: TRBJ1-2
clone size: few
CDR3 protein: CASSSGQGRNYGYTF

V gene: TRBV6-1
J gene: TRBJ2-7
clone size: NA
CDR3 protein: CASSSQTSRSYEQYF

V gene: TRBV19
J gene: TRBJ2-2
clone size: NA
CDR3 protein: CASSIAGTGELFF